The T cell receptor (beta chain) described here comes from a study of blood T cells in healthy people across ages. The CDR3 spans 13 residues. CDR1 and CDR2 from the germline V gene are MNHEY and SVGAGI. V was clipped by 5 bases and J by 10 bases; unmatched bases: 7. A J-beta primer mix and a sample-barcoded 5' primer were used in a second PCR of about 7 to 11 cycles. TCRdb called the 5' RACE reads again in MiXCR, with one record for every CDR3 protein. Of fewer than 1,000,000 distinct CDR3 sequences detected, around 45% appear once; the ten largest clones hold about a fifth. The TCR comes from a man between 60 and 70 years old in good health. The chain employs TRBV6-5 and TRBJ1-5; 8 bases map to TRBD1. Specimen: blood. CDR3 loop: CASSPDRGRPQHF. In DNA form, the CDR3 reads TGTGCCAGCAGTCCCGACAGGGGTCGACCCCAGCATTTT.